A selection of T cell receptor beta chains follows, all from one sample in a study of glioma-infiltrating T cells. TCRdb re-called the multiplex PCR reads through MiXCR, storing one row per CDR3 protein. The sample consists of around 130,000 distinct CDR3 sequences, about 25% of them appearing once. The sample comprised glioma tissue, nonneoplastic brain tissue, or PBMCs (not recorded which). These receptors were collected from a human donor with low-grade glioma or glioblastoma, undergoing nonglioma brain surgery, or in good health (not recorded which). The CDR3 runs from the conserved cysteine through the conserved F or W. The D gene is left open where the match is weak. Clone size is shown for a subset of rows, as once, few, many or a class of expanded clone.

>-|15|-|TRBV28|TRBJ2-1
CASSDDESSYNEQFF
TGTGCCAGCAGCGACGACGAAAGCTCCTACAATGAGCAGTTCTTC
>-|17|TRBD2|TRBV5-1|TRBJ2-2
CASTRSGTSGNTGELFF
TGCGCCAGCACCCGGAGCGGGACTAGCGGAAACACCGGGGAGCTGTTTTTT
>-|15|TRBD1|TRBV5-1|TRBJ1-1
CDSSLRQGANTEAFF
TGCGACAGCAGCTTACGACAGGGAGCGAACACTGAAGCTTTCTTT
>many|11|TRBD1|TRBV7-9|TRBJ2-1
CASSLGTGRFF
TGTGCCAGCAGCTTAGGGACAGGGAGGTTCTTC
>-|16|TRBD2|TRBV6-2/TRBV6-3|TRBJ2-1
CASNPGVGRDDNEQSF
TGTGCCAGCAACCCCGGCGTTGGGAGGGACGACAATGAGCAGTCCTTC
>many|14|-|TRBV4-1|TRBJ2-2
CASSQRRTTGELFF
TGCGCCAGCAGCCAGAGACGGACCACCGGGGAGCTGTTTTTT
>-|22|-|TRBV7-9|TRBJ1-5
CASSFYICSALRGRDSNQPQHF
-
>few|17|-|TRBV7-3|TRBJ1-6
CASSLTGGRSYNSPLHF
TGTGCCAGCAGCTTAACTGGGGGGCGATCCTATAATTCACCCCTCCACTTT
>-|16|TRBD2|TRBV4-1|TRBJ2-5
CASSPTGASGQETQYF
TGCGCCAGCAGCCCGACCGGGGCTAGCGGGCAAGAGACCCAGTACTTC
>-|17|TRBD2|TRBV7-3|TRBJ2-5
CASSSLGGGRGQETQYF
TGTGCCAGCAGCTCCCTCGGGGGGGGCAGGGGCCAAGAGACCCAGTACTTC
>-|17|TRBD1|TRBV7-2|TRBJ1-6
CASELVDRGRDNSPLHF
TGTGCCAGCGAATTGGTGGACAGGGGGCGAGATAATTCACCCCTCCACTTT
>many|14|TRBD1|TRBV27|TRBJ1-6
CASSLGQGTTPLHF
TGTGCCAGCAGTTTAGGACAGGGAACGACACCCCTCCACTTT
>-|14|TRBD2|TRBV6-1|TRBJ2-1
CASGTSGGADEQFF
TGTGCCAGCGGGACTAGCGGGGGGGCCGATGAGCAGTTCTTC
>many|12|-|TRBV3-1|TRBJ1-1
CASKSAGGEAFF
TGTGCCAGCAAATCGGCTGGGGGGGAAGCTTTCTTT
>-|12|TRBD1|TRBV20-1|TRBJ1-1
CSAGDRNTEAFF
TGCAGTGCTGGGGACAGGAACACTGAAGCTTTCTTT
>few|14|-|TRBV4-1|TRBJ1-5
CASSETRDHQPQHF
TGCGCCAGCAGCGAAACGAGGGATCATCAGCCCCAGCATTTT
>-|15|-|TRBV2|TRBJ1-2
CASRAPRLTGDGYTF
TGTGCCAGCAGGGCCCCTCGCCTCACCGGCGATGGCTACACCTTC
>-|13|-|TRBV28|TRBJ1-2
CASSLLRANGYTF
TGTGCCAGCAGTTTACTCAGGGCCAATGGCTACACCTTC
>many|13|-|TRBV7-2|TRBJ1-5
CATRGGYNQPQHF
TGTGCCACAAGAGGGGGTTACAATCAGCCCCAGCATTTT
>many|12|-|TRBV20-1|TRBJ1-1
CSASRSGTEAFF
TGCAGTGCTAGTCGGTCGGGCACTGAAGCTTTCTTT
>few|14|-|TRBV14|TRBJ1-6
CASSPRGSNSPLHF
TGTGCCAGCAGCCCCCGGGGGAGTAATTCACCCCTCCACTTT
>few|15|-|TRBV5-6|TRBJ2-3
CASSLLGANTDTQYF
TGTGCCAGCAGCTTGCTGGGGGCCAACACAGATACGCAGTATTTT
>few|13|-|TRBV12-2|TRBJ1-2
CASRLAPGDGYTF
TGTGCAAGTCGCTTAGCGCCTGGGGATGGCTACACCTTC
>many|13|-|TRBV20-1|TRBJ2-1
CSARDARGYEQFF
TGCAGTGCTAGAGACGCTCGGGGTTATGAGCAGTTCTTC
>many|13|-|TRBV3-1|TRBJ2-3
CASSQVLGDTQYF
TGTGCCAGCAGCCAAGTCTTGGGGGATACGCAGTATTTT
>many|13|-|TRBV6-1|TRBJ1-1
CASSYGQSAEAFF
TGTGCCAGCAGCTATGGACAATCGGCTGAAGCTTTCTTT